This TCR beta chain was documented in a study of read filtering for tumor transcriptome and immune sequencing. Turning to the study itself: Mean patient age was approximately 66 years, range about 47 to 90; around 17 male, 14 female. R-ISS stage counts were 8 or 9 for I, about 16 for II, 6 or 7 for III.

V was clipped by 5 bases and J by 4 bases; unmatched bases: 12. In germline, CDR1 is MDHEN, CDR2 SYDVKM. The length of the CDR3 is 16 residues. This library used 300 to 450 ng RNA and molecular barcoded adaptors spanning alpha/delta and beta/gamma chains. TCRdb reprocessed the reads with MiXCR, giving one entry per CDR3 protein. The table lists about 41,000 distinct CDR3 sequences, roughly 12% of them singletons. Sampling of bone marrow took place during active disease in every patient. This clonotype was observed at least ten times. Sequences were obtained from a population of CD138-negative cells sorted from bone marrow. The chain employs TRBV28 and TRBJ2-3; TRBD1 aligns across 7 bases. The clonotype originates from a donor aged 40 or over with multiple myeloma. Here the CDR3 DNA reads TGTGCCAGCAGTGTTCCTTTCCGGGACAGTTCAGATACGCAGTATTTT. Its translation: CASSVPFRDSSDTQYF.